What follows describes a single TCR beta chain. Its antigen specificity is not known. No clone much larger than this one lies a single base away; base qualities are absent. Following the manufacturer's recommendations, the immunoSEQ kit was used to generate TCR beta libraries from genomic DNA. For library preparation, a first multiplex PCR was performed with proprietary primers, followed by a second PCR in which unique barcodes were added, and bead cleanups were performed after each round. Each sample batch included a kit-provided positive control reaction and a negative control reaction. The final libraries were assessed on an Agilent 4200 TapeStation D1000 ScreenTape, pooled by volume, and quantified by qPCR. Sequencing was performed on an Illumina NextSeq500 using a MidOutput 150-cycle cartridge, with 156 Read1 cycles, 15 Index1 cycles, and the kit custom primers. The pooled library was loaded at about 0.98 pM, with a roughly 20% PhiX control spiked in. Under the source paper's analysis protocol: Vendor-processed data were analyzed in R, and a clonotype was defined as all T cells sharing the same CDR3 nucleotide sequence. In the clone abundance analyses, frequencies in each sample were normalized to that sample's 10,000 most abundant clones. Public T cell clones, which averaged fewer than five per sample, were removed prior to analysis. Tumor-enriched clonotypes and baseline blood-enriched clonotypes were defined as those with an abundance difference of at least 32-fold between compartments. A beta-binomial differential abundance model was used to identify clonotypes that expanded or contracted between blood time points. Similarity between tumor and blood repertoires was quantified using the Baroni-Urbani and Buser coefficient, and groups were compared with two-tailed Wilcoxon tests in R. The immuneACCESS repertoire file appears here via TCRdb, limited to in-frame rearrangements. These files lack a portion of the clones; in checked studies, under half of the deficit traces to unresolved V genes, and the cause of the others is not known. That table gives V, J and clone size, and the DNA gave D and trimming. This sample gives around 180,000 clones in total; about 88% of them show up just once. The ten largest clonotypes hold around 11% of the sample.

This specimen belongs to a study of radiation and T cells in renal cell carcinoma (dated by TCRdb to about 2020). In the study overall: In total, some 50 samples, comprising 26 tumors and some 27 peripheral blood samples, were subjected to TCR beta sequencing. Across all 50 or so samples, several million unique CDR3 nucleotide sequences, encoding 2,658,974 unique CDR3 amino acid sequences, were identified. The last blood draw occurred 4 weeks after radiation, at the same time as nephrectomy.

The intended sense of this specimen's time point label: blood 4 weeks post-SBRT, at nephrectomy. Per the publication, the treatment or condition label means: 15 Gy SBRT to primary tumor, nephrectomy 4 weeks later. The samples were drawn from a clinical trial, where primary renal cell carcinomas were treated with 15 Gy of stereotactic body radiation therapy and then removed by nephrectomy 4 weeks afterward. To follow tumor-enriched clonotypes, serial peripheral blood was collected from radiation-treated patients at baseline and at 2 weeks and 4 weeks after SBRT. Every patient's renal cell carcinoma showed clear cell pathology. Genomic DNA for TCR sequencing was prepared using the QIAamp DNA Blood Mini Kit (Qiagen). Only samples passing all quality control checks were included in the analyses. The CDR3 sequence holds 13 residues, the cysteine and phenylalanine included. Just the 39-base CDR3 DNA is kept, in frame starting at base 1. V is cut by 6 bases and J by 4 bases, and the space between the germline ends is 12 bases. According to the germline V gene, CDR1 reads MNHEY and CDR2 reads SVGAGI.

Study-level results and caveats: The single-armed trial design could not address effects of radiation dose or scheduling on the TCR repertoire. Top tumor clonotypes rose in blood from baseline to 2 weeks post-radiation, then contracted by 4 weeks, suggesting transient expansion of tumor-resident clones. Changes in the blood repertoire were not tracked past 4 weeks after treatment. Because pretreatment tumor biopsies were not available, the study could not determine whether clonotypes were already present within the tumor at baseline.

This specimen was blood, taken from a patient whose treatment included radiotherapy and nephrectomy. The sequence joins TRBV6-5 to TRBJ1-1; a confident D gene designation cannot be given. The sequence was obtained from a woman in her fifties or sixties with renal cell carcinoma. At the DNA level, the sequence is TGTGCCAGCAGACGAGGGAGCGGCACTGAAGCTTTCTTT. This translates into CASRRGSGTEAFF.